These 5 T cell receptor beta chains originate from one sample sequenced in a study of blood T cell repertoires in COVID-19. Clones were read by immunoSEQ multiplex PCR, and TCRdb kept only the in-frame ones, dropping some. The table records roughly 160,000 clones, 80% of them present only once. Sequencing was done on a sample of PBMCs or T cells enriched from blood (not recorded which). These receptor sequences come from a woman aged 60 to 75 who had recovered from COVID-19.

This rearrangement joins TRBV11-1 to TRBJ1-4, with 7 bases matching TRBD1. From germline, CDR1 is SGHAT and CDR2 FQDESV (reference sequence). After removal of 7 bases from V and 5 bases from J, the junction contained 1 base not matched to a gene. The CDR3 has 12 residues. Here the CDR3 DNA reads TGTGCCAGCAAGGGGGCGAATGAAAAACTGTTTTTT. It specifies CASKGANEKLFF.

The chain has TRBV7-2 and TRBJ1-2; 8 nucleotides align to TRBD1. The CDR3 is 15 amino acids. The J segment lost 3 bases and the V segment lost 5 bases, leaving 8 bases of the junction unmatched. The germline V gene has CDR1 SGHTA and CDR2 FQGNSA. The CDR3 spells CASSAGQEPYYGYTF. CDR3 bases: TGTGCCAGCAGCGCGGGACAGGAACCCTACTATGGCTACACCTTC.

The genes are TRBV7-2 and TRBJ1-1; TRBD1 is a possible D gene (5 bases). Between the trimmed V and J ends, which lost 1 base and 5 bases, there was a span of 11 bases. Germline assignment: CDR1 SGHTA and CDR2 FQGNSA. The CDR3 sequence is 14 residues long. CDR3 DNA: TGTGCCAGCAGCTTAGAGGTAGGGGAAACTGAAGCTTTCTTT. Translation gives CASSLEVGETEAFF.

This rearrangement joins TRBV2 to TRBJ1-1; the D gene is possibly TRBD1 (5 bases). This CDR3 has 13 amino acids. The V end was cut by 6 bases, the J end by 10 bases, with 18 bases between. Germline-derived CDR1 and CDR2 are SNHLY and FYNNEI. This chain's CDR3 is CASSPRRERGAFF. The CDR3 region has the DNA TGTGCCAGCAGCCCTAGGCGCGAAAGGGGAGCTTTCTTT. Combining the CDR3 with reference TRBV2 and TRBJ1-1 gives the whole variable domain EPEVTQTPSHQVTQMGQEVILRCVPISNHLYFYWYRQILGQKVEFLVSFYNNEISEKSEIFDDQFSVERPDGSNFTLKIRSTKLEDSAMYFCASSPRRERGAFFGQGTRLTVV.

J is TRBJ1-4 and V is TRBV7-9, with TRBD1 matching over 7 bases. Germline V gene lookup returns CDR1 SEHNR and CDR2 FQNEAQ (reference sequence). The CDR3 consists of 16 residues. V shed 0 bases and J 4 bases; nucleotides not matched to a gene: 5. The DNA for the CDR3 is TGTGCCAGCAGCTTAGCCAGGGACAGACATAATGAAAAACTGTTTTTT. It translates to CASSLARDRHNEKLFF.